These 13 T cell receptor beta chains were sequenced from one sample in a study of shared T cell receptors in the human thymus. Sequencing used immunoSEQ multiplex PCR; TCRdb keeps in-frame clones, though not all of them. The table shows 500,000 to 850,000 clones, with around 87% occurring only once. The data also belong to a second study, concerning human thymus T cells.

Sequencing input: thymocytes. The receptors derive from a boy in the first two years of life with a congenital heart defect.

The gene calls are TRBV19 and TRBJ2-5, with D perhaps matching TRBD2 (7 bases). The ends were cut back, 6 bases at V and 3 bases at J, with 20 bases in the middle. This CDR3 contains 16 residues. Per the germline V gene, CDR1 is LNHDA and CDR2 is SQIVND (reference sequence). CDR3 protein: CASRPRGGIRKETQYF. CDR3 sequence (DNA): TGTGCCAGTAGGCCAAGGGGGGGGATTAGAAAAGAGACCCAGTACTTC.

The chain uses TRBV10-3 and TRBJ2-7, with 8 bases lining up with TRBD2. The trim removed 3 bases at V and 4 bases at J, leaving 11 bases unmatched. This CDR3 is 16 amino acids long. The germline V gene encodes CDR1 ENHRY and CDR2 SYGVKD. The CDR3 here is CAISEIGHGRDYEQYF. DNA of the CDR3: TGTGCCATCAGTGAAATTGGACACGGGAGGGATTACGAGCAGTACTTC.

The V gene is TRBV18, the J gene TRBJ1-2; tentatively, D is TRBD1 (6 bases). Germline CDR1 and CDR2: KGHSH and LQKENI. Trimming took 0 bases from V and 6 from J, leaving 17 bases between them. This CDR3 is 16 amino acids long. The CDR3 region has the DNA TGTGCCAGCTCACCACCGGTACAGGGAACCGGGAATGGCTACACCTTC. Encoded protein: CASSPPVQGTGNGYTF. The variable domain in full, completed from reference TRBV18 and TRBJ1-2, reads NAGVMQNPRHLVRRRGQEARLRCSPMKGHSHVYWYRQLPEEGLKFMVYLQKENIIDESGMPKERFSAEFPKEGPSILRIQQVVRGDSAAYFCASSPPVQGTGNGYTFGSGTRLTVV.

The chain employs TRBV4-1 and TRBJ1-3; possibly TRBD1 for D (5 bases). The CDR3 sequence is 16 residues long. The germline CDR1 and CDR2 sequences are MGHRA and YSYEKL. V gave up 0 bases and J gave up 0 bases, with 9 bases separating them. This CDR3 reads CASSQEGDSSGNTIYF. The CDR3 DNA reads TGCGCCAGCAGCCAAGAAGGCGACAGCTCTGGAAACACCATATATTTT.

This clone was counted a few times. The chain recombines TRBV4-3 with TRBJ2-7; D is possibly TRBD2 (6 bases). The CDR3 runs 14 residues. Germline loops: CDR1 LGHNA, CDR2 YSLEER. V lost 0 bases and J lost 5, with 11 bases in between. In DNA form, the CDR3 reads TGCGCCAGCAGCCAAGAGACGTCGGGGGACGAGCAGTACTTC. This gives the protein CASSQETSGDEQYF.

The chain recombines TRBV5-1 with TRBJ2-1; D might be TRBD2 (6 bases). The germline V gene has CDR1 SGHRS and CDR2 YFSETQ. The CDR3 runs 16 residues. V was clipped by 1 base and J by 2 bases, with 13 bases between them. CDR3 sequence (DNA): TGCGCCAGCAGCTTGTTACGGGGGACTGCCTACAATGAGCAGTTCTTC. It specifies CASSLLRGTAYNEQFF.

V gene TRBV19 combines with J gene TRBJ2-7, with D possibly matching TRBD2 (6 bases). V lost 1 base, J lost 1 base, and 14 bases lay in between. Germline CDR1 and CDR2: LNHDA and SQIVND (reference sequence). The CDR3 is made up of 16 amino acids. The CDR3 coding sequence is TGTGCCAGTAGTATAGCCCCGGGACTTACTTCCTACGAGCAGTACTTC. Encoded protein: CASSIAPGLTSYEQYF.

The CDR3 DNA follows: TGTGCCAGTAGTATCGGATGGCGGGGGCCCGGTGAAAAACTGTTTTTT. It translates to CASSIGWRGPGEKLFF. J is TRBJ1-4 and V is TRBV19; D possibly corresponds to TRBD1 (6 bases). Germline CDR1 is LNHDA and CDR2 is SQIVND (reference sequence). Trimming shortened V by 3 bases and J by 7 bases, and 18 bases separated the two germline ends. The CDR3 extends over 16 amino acids.

This rearrangement joins TRBV5-1 to TRBJ2-5, with TRBD2 matching 8 bases. The germline CDR1 and CDR2 sequences are SGHRS and YFSETQ. This CDR3 has 18 amino acids. Losses at the gene ends were 0 bases for V and 1 base for J; bases not matched to a gene: 11. CDR3 nucleotides: TGCGCCAGCAGCTTGGCCCGGGTCGGGAGGGCCGTCCAAGAGACCCAGTACTTC. Protein product: CASSLARVGRAVQETQYF. Drawing the rest from reference TRBV5-1 and TRBJ2-5, the complete variable domain is KAGVTQTPRYLIKTRGQQVTLSCSPISGHRSVSWYQQTPGQGLQFLFEYFSETQRNKGNFPGRFSGRQFSNSRSEMNVSTLELGDSALYLCASSLARVGRAVQETQYFGPGTRLLVL.

The chain has TRBV2 and TRBJ2-5, with D possibly matching TRBD2 (5 bases). Germline lookup yields CDR1 SNHLY and CDR2 FYNNEI. With 7 bases removed from V and 4 bases from J, the gap between germline ends came to 7 bases. This CDR3 is built from 11 residues. CDR3 region: CASKGRETQYF. In DNA, the CDR3 is TGTGCCAGCAAAGGGAGAGAGACCCAGTACTTC. The full variable domain, completed using reference TRBV2 and TRBJ2-5, is EPEVTQTPSHQVTQMGQEVILRCVPISNHLYFYWYRQILGQKVEFLVSFYNNEISEKSEIFDDQFSVERPDGSNFTLKIRSTKLEDSAMYFCASKGRETQYFGPGTRLLVL.

V is TRBV28 and J is TRBJ1-1; D is uncertain. From germline, CDR1 is MDHEN and CDR2 SYDVKM. The CDR3 length is 16 residues. Trimming stripped 4 bases from V and 7 bases from J, with 22 bases between. The DNA of the CDR3 is TGTGCCAGCAGTTCCTCCGGCTCCGACAATGAAGGTGAAGCTTTCTTT. It yields the protein CASSSSGSDNEGEAFF.

The CDR3 DNA reads as TGCGCCAGCAGCCAAGCCGTCCGGGACAGGGGCGAAAAACTGTTTTTT. Protein product: CASSQAVRDRGEKLFF. The gene calls are TRBV4-1 and TRBJ1-4; TRBD1 aligns across 10 bases. Germline assignment: CDR1 MGHRA and CDR2 YSYEKL. The CDR3 runs 16 residues. J was trimmed by 8 bases and V by 1 base; bases with no gene match: 7.

The rearrangement links TRBV6-6 to TRBJ2-1; 9 nucleotides align to TRBD2. Losses at the gene ends were 2 bases for V and 8 bases for J; bases not matched to a gene: 4. The CDR3 has 14 amino acids. Germline-derived CDR1 and CDR2 are MNHNY and SVGAGI (reference sequence). The CDR3 DNA reads as TGTGCCAGCAGTTACCCTAGCGGGGTCCATGAGCAGTTCTTC. As protein: CASSYPSGVHEQFF.